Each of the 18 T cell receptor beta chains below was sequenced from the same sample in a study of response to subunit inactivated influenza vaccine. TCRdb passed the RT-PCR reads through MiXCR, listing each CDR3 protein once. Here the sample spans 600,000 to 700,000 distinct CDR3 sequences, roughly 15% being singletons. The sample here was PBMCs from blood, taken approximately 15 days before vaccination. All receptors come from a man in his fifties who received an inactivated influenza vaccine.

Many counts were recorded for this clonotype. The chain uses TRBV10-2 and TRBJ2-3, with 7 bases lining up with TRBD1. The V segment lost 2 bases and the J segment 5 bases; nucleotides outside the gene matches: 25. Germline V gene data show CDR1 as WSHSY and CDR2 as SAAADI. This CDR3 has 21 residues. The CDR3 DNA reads TGCGCCAGCAGTGAGCTCACGACAGGGTCGTTATGGGGGATCGTTCAAGATACGCAGTATTTT. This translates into CASSELTTGSLWGIVQDTQYF.

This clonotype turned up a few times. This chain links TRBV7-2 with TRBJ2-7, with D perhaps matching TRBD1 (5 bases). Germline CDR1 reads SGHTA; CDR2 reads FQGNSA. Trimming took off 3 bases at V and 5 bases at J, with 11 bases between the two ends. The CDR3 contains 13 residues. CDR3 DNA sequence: TGTGCCAGCAGCTTCGCAGGGTTACACGAGCAGTACTTC. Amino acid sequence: CASSFAGLHEQYF. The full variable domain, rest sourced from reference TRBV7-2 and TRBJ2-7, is GAGVSQSPSNKVTEKGKDVELRCDPISGHTALYWYRQSLGQGLEFLIYFQGNSAPDKSGLPSDRFSAERTGGSVSTLTIQRTQQEDSAVYLCASSFAGLHEQYFGPGTRLTVT.

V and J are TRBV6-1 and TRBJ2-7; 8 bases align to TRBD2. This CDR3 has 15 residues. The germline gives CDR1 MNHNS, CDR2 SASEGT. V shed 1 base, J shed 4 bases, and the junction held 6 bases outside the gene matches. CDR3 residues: CASSEESGSWYEQYF. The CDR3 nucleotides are TGTGCCAGCAGTGAAGAGAGCGGGAGCTGGTACGAGCAGTACTTC.

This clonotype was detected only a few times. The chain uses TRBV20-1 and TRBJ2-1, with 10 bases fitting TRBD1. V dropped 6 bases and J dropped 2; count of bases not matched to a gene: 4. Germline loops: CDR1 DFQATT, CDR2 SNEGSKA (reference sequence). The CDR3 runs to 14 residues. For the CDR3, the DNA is TGCAGTGCGCAGACAGGGGGCCCCTACAATGAGCAGTTCTTC. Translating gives CSAQTGGPYNEQFF.

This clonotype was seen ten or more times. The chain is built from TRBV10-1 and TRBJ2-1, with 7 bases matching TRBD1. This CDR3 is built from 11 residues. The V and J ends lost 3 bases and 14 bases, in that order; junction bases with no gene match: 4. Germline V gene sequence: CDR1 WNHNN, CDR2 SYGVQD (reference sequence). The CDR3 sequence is CASSEAGGKFF. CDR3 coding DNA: TGCGCCAGCAGTGAAGCAGGGGGAAAGTTCTTC.

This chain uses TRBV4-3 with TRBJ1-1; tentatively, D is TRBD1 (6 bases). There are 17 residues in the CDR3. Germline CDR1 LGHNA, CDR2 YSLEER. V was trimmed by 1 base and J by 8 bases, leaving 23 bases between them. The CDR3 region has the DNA TGCGCCAGCAGCCAAGGTGATACAGGGCCCAAGGGTAGGGAAGCTTTCTTT. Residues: CASSQGDTGPKGREAFF.

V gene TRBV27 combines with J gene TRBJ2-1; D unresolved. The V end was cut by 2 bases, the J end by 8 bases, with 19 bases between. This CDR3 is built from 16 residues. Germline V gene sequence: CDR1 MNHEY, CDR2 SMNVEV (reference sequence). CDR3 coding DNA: TGTGCCAGCAGTTTACTTTCTCTGGGTCCCGCGGATGAGCAGTTCTTC. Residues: CASSLLSLGPADEQFF.

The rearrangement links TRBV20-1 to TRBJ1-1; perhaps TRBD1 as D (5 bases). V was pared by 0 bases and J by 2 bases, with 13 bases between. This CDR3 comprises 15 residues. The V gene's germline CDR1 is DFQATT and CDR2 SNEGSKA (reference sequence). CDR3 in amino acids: CSARDRNRINTEAFF. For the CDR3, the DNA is TGCAGTGCTAGAGATCGGAACAGGATCAACACTGAAGCTTTCTTT.

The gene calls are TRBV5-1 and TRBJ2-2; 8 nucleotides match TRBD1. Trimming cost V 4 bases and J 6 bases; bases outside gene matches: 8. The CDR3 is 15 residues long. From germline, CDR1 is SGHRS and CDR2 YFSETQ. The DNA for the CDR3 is TGCGCCAGCAGCATGACAGGGGAGGTCTCCGGGGAGCTGTTTTTT. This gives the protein CASSMTGEVSGELFF.

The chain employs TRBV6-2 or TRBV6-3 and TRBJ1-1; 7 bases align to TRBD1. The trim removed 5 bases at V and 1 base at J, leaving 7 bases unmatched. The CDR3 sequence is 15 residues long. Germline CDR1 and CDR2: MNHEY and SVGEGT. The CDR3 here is CASSRTGQRNTEAFF. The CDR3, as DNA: TGTGCCAGCAGTCGGACGGGACAGCGGAACACTGAAGCTTTCTTT.

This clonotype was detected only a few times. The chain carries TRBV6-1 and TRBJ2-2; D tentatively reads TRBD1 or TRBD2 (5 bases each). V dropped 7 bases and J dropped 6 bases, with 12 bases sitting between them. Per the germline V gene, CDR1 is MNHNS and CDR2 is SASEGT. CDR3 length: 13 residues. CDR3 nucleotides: TGTGCCAGCAAGGACCGGGGCCCCGGGGAGCTGTTTTTT. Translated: CASKDRGPGELFF.

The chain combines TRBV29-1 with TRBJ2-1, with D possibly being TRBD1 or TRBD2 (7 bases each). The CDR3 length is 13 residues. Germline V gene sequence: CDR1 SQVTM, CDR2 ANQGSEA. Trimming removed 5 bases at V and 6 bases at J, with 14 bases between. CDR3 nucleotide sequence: TGCAGCGTTCGGACAGGCGGGGGCAATGAGCAGTTCTTC. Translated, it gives CSVRTGGGNEQFF.

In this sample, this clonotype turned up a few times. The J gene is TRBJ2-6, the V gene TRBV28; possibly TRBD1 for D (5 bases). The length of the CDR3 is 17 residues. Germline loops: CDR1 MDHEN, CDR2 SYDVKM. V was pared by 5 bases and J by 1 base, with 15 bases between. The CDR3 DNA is TGTGCCAGCAGTACAGGACCTGGAGTGTCTGGGGCCAACGTCCTGACTTTC. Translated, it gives CASSTGPGVSGANVLTF.

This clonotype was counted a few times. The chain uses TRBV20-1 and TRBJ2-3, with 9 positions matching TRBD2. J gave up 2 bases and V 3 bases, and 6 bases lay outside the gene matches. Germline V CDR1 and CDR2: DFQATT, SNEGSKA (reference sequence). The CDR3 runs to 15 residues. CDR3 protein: CSASTSGGNTDTQYF. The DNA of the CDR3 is TGCAGTGCTAGCACGAGCGGGGGGAACACAGATACGCAGTATTTT.

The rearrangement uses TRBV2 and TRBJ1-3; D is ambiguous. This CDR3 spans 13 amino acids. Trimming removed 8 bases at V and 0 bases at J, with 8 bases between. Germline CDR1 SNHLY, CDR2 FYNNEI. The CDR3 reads CASGRGSGNTIYF. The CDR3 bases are TGTGCCAGCGGCCGAGGCTCTGGAAACACCATATATTTT. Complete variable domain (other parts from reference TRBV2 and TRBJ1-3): EPEVTQTPSHQVTQMGQEVILRCVPISNHLYFYWYRQILGQKVEFLVSFYNNEISEKSEIFDDQFSVERPDGSNFTLKIRSTKLEDSAMYFCASGRGSGNTIYFGEGSWLTVV.

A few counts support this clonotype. The CDR3 loop is CASSSGRLDEKLFF. In DNA form, the CDR3 reads TGCGCCAGCAGCTCGGGACGGCTAGATGAAAAACTGTTTTTT. The chain joins TRBV5-1 to TRBJ1-4, with TRBD1 as a possible D gene (5 bases). The CDR3 totals 14 residues. CDR1 is SGHRS and CDR2 is YFSETQ in the germline V gene. Trimming took off 3 bases at V and 6 bases at J, with 12 bases between the two ends.

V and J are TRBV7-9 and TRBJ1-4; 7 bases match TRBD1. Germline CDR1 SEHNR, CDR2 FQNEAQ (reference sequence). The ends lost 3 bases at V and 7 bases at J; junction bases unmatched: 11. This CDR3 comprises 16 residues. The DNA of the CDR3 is TGTGCCAGCAGCTTTCAAACAGGGGAAACCAGTGAAAAACTGTTTTTT. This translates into CASSFQTGETSEKLFF.

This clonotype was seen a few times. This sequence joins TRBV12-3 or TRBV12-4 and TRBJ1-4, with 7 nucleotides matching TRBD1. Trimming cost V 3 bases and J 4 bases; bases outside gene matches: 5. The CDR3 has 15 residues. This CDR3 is CASSFHRGSNEKLFF. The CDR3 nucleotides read TGTGCCAGCAGTTTCCACAGGGGTAGTAATGAAAAACTGTTTTTT.